The clone carrying this T cell receptor (beta chain) showed up just a few times. The sample originates from a study of patients and donors after allogeneic stem cell transplantation. One entry per CDR3 protein, called by TCRdb with MiXCR from the RT-PCR reads. In the table there are over 30,000 distinct CDR3 sequences, roughly 38% of which are singletons. Trimming took 5 bases from V and 4 from J, leaving 21 bases between them. CDR3 size: 16 residues. Germline CDR1 DFQATT, CDR2 SNEGSKA (reference sequence). V usage is TRBV20-1 and J usage is TRBJ1-5; D possibly corresponds to TRBD1 (5 bases). This clonotype originated in a human donor who was either an allogeneic HSCT recipient or a stem cell or donor lymphocyte infusion donor (not recorded which). It is not recorded whose cells these are; they may come from a transplant donor. Material: blood, either unsorted or a sorted T cell fraction (not recorded which). The CDR3 is CSAVTVWDGMNQPQHF. The CDR3, as DNA: TGCAGTGCTGTCACCGTATGGGACGGAATGAATCAGCCCCAGCATTTT.